Listed below are T cell receptor beta chains from one sample, sequenced in a study of blood T cell repertoires in COVID-19. Data came from immunoSEQ multiplex PCR; TCRdb stores just in-frame clones and leaves some out. This sample carries roughly 500,000 clones, roughly nine tenths of them seen once, and the ten largest clones take about 1%. Sequencing input: peripheral blood. These receptors were collected from a man younger than 30 with COVID-19, enrolled during active disease. The CDR3 runs from the conserved cysteine through the conserved F or W. The order of the fields is clone size, J gene, V gene, D gene, CDR3 DNA, CDR3 protein. A D gene is named only where the DNA matches it firmly. Clone sizes are given selectively: once, few, many, or a class where the clone is expanded.

>-|TRBJ1-5|TRBV25-1|-
TGTGCCAGCAGTGAGTTCGGAGGGAATCAGCCCCAGCATTTT
CASSEFGGNQPQHF
>-|TRBJ2-7|TRBV7-9|TRBD2
TGTGCCAGCAGCTCGGCAGGGACTAGCGGGAACTACGAGCAGTACTTC
CASSSAGTSGNYEQYF
>once|TRBJ1-2|TRBV6-5|-
TGTGCCAGCAGTTACTCGTTAGAACGGGGCTATGGCTACACCTTC
CASSYSLERGYGYTF
>once|TRBJ1-4|TRBV7-9|TRBD1
TGTGCCAGCAGCTACGGACAGGGTAATGAAAAACTGTTTTTT
CASSYGQGNEKLFF
>-|TRBJ2-5|TRBV29-1|-
TGCAGCGTTGTCTCGCGGCTTGAAGAGACCCAGTACTTC
CSVVSRLEETQYF
>-|TRBJ2-3|TRBV7-9|-
TGTGCCAGCAGCTTAGCAGCCCGCACAGATACGCAGTATTTT
CASSLAARTDTQYF
>-|TRBJ2-7|TRBV7-6|TRBD2
TGTGCCAGCAGCGACACGACTAGCGGGGTCTACGAGCAGTACTTC
CASSDTTSGVYEQYF
>-|TRBJ2-1|TRBV18|TRBD2
TGTGCCAGCTCACCACCCTTCGCGGGAGGGCACACTGAGCAGTTCTTC
CASSPPFAGGHTEQFF
>-|TRBJ1-5|TRBV12-5|TRBD1
TGTGCTAGTGGTTTGGCAGGGGGCGGGCAGCCCCAGCATTTT
CASGLAGGGQPQHF
>once|TRBJ1-4|TRBV7-8|-
TGTGCCAGCAGCTTAGTGGCGCCCCGGGGGGCCATAACAACTAATGAAAAACTGTTTTTT
CASSLVAPRGAITTNEKLFF
>-|TRBJ1-2|TRBV28|-
TGTGCCAGCAGTATTGGAGGGTACTATGGCTACACCTTC
CASSIGGYYGYTF
>-|TRBJ1-6|TRBV27|TRBD1
TGTGCCAGCAGTCCATGGGACAGGGATAATTCACCCCTCCACTTT
CASSPWDRDNSPLHF
>-|TRBJ2-5|TRBV5-5|TRBD2
TGTGCCAGCAGCTTGAGCGGGGGCAAAGAGACCCAGTACTTC
CASSLSGGKETQYF
>-|TRBJ2-5|TRBV7-9|-
TGTGTCGCTGCGAGGGAAGAGACCCAGTACTTC
CVAAREETQYF
>once|TRBJ2-5|TRBV12-3/TRBV12-4|-
TGTGCCAGCAGTTTACCGGGGAAAGAGACCCAGTACTTC
CASSLPGKETQYF
>few|TRBJ2-7|TRBV4-1|TRBD2
TGCGCCAGCAGCTCGGGACTAGCGGGCCCGGGCGTAGAGCAGTACTTC
CASSSGLAGPGVEQYF